These T cell receptor beta chains were read from a single sample in a study of T cells expressing NK-cell markers. TCRdb reanalyzed the 5' RACE reads, giving one entry per CDR3 protein sequence and no DNA. Its table records 150,000 to 160,000 distinct CDR3 sequences. Input material: blood T cells: a sorted CD56 or NKG2C T cell subset, CD4+ or CD8+ T cells, or bulk PBMC T cells (not recorded which). These receptors all come from a woman aged 45-65 years in good health. The CDR3 runs from the conserved cysteine through the conserved F or W. The order of the fields is J gene, V gene, CDR3 protein.

J gene: TRBJ2-2; V gene: TRBV12-3/TRBV12-4; CDR3 protein: CASSPYGLAEANTGELFF
J gene: TRBJ2-1; V gene: TRBV5-6; CDR3 protein: CASSSTGERTYNEQFF
J gene: TRBJ2-2; V gene: TRBV7-2; CDR3 protein: CASTFGLAGRFGELFF
J gene: TRBJ2-1; V gene: TRBV27; CDR3 protein: CATGAGGTEQFF
J gene: TRBJ1-1; V gene: TRBV29-1; CDR3 protein: CSTGTGGYTEAFF
J gene: TRBJ2-1; V gene: TRBV11-1; CDR3 protein: CASSKSGGGYNEQFF
J gene: TRBJ2-3; V gene: TRBV7-3; CDR3 protein: CASSSWVAGPADTQYF
J gene: TRBJ2-1; V gene: TRBV4-2; CDR3 protein: CASSLLRGSSYNEQFF
J gene: TRBJ2-5; V gene: TRBV20-1; CDR3 protein: CSAPDRAGRSETQYF
J gene: TRBJ2-1; V gene: TRBV5-1; CDR3 protein: CASSLEPGLAGEEQFF
J gene: TRBJ2-1; V gene: TRBV5-1; CDR3 protein: CASSPLGLAEANEQFF
J gene: TRBJ2-7; V gene: TRBV7-2; CDR3 protein: CASSLAPNTYEQYF
J gene: TRBJ2-3; V gene: TRBV11-2; CDR3 protein: CASNTWGTDTQYF
J gene: TRBJ2-2; V gene: TRBV29-1; CDR3 protein: CSAYGGRTPGELFF
J gene: TRBJ2-7; V gene: TRBV20-1; CDR3 protein: CSAREWVGGRGYEQYF
J gene: TRBJ2-4; V gene: TRBV29-1; CDR3 protein: CSATGVSGKNIQYF
J gene: TRBJ1-3; V gene: TRBV19; CDR3 protein: CATAAGPGNTIYF
J gene: TRBJ2-7; V gene: TRBV20-1; CDR3 protein: CSARRESYEQYF
J gene: TRBJ2-7; V gene: TRBV7-9; CDR3 protein: CASSPPSGSYEQYF
J gene: TRBJ2-1; V gene: TRBV10-2; CDR3 protein: CASSESGLHLKNNEQFF
J gene: TRBJ2-3; V gene: TRBV24-1; CDR3 protein: CATSAVGGDTQYF
J gene: TRBJ2-3; V gene: TRBV10-3; CDR3 protein: CAISDGGSPPYTQYF
J gene: TRBJ2-1; V gene: TRBV10-1; CDR3 protein: CASSENVAGGLNEQFF
J gene: TRBJ2-3; V gene: TRBV6-2/TRBV6-3; CDR3 protein: CASALGLAGTDTQYF
J gene: TRBJ2-7; V gene: TRBV20-1; CDR3 protein: CSAREEGLYEQYF
J gene: TRBJ2-7; V gene: TRBV10-3; CDR3 protein: CAISERVSYEQYF
J gene: TRBJ2-3; V gene: TRBV5-1; CDR3 protein: CASSLGGSGSTDTQYF
J gene: TRBJ1-3; V gene: TRBV27; CDR3 protein: CASSPQGQVVGNTIYF
J gene: TRBJ2-2; V gene: TRBV7-9; CDR3 protein: CASSLVTSPNTGELFF
J gene: TRBJ2-1; V gene: TRBV9; CDR3 protein: CASSLGTSGRKFNEQFF